This record covers a single T cell receptor beta chain. The CDR3 totals 15 residues. Germline values: CDR1 LGHNA, CDR2 YSLEER. V was cut by 4 bases and J by 8 bases, with 18 bases left in between. Data came from immunoSEQ multiplex PCR; TCRdb stores just in-frame clones and leaves some out. The sample lists approximately 200,000 clones, approximately 80% occurring once. These data come from a study of blood T cell repertoires in COVID-19. The receptor's source is a woman in her 40s with acute COVID-19. Input material: PBMCs or T cells enriched from blood (not recorded which). The gene calls are TRBV4-3 and TRBJ2-1, with TRBD2 as a possible D gene (6 bases). CDR3 DNA sequence: TGCGCCAGCAGCCGAAGATGGGCTAGCGTCGATGAGCAGTTCTTC. This encodes CASSRRWASVDEQFF.